This T cell receptor (beta chain) comes out of a study of T cells after yellow fever vaccination. Points from the study as a whole: Contaminating bulk clonotypes could be abundant in FACS-sorted repertoires.

Trimming left V 2 bases short and J 4 bases short, with 20 bases between. The CDR3 is 16 residues long. Per germline, CDR1 DFQATT and CDR2 SNEGSKA (reference sequence). The sample holds a few counts of this clonotype. Its target is not known. UMIs and a universal primer site were added when TCR cDNA was made by 5'RACE template switching. MiXCR, applied by TCRdb to the 5' RACE reads, yields one record per CDR3 protein. The sample carries roughly 320,000 distinct CDR3 sequences, about 10% recorded once. The V call is TRBV20-1, the J call TRBJ2-5; TRBD1 is a possible D gene (5 bases). The sequence derives from a man aged 18 to 30 who received the YFV17D yellow fever vaccine. This specimen consisted of CD4+ T cells sorted from PBMCs, obtained 45 days after the yellow fever booster vaccination. CDR3 amino acids: CSARSLMDARGETQYF. Written as DNA, the CDR3 is TGCAGTGCTAGATCACTCATGGACGCTAGGGGAGAGACCCAGTACTTC.